This T cell receptor beta chain is from a study of T cell responses to AZD1222 COVID-19 vaccine. Trimming removed 3 bases at V and 5 bases at J, with 13 bases between. Germline V CDR1 and CDR2: SGHDT, YYEEEE. CDR3 length: 14 amino acids. The data were produced by immunoSEQ multiplex PCR, yet TCRdb's version contains in-frame clones alone and is incomplete. The data hold 18,000 or so clones, with nearly 90% observed a single time. This receptor was taken from an adult who received the AZD1222 COVID-19 vaccine. The chain is built from TRBV5-6 and TRBJ2-3; D remains ambiguous. The sample here was peripheral blood, taken 28 days after the second AZD1222 dose. Here the CDR3 DNA reads TGTGCCAGCAGCTCGGGCCCGACGGGAGATACGCAGTATTTT. Translation gives CASSSGPTGDTQYF.